This T cell receptor (beta chain) was identified in a study of blood T cells in healthy people across ages. Study overall: Per two T cells, template switching captured roughly one barcoded beta molecule.

Whole-study results and caveats: Aged donors had fewer naive CD4+ cells and lower diversity than long-lived donors.

The use of a sample-barcoded 5' primer and a J-beta primer mix characterized a second PCR of 7 to 11 cycles. MiXCR was run by TCRdb on the 5' RACE reads, yielding one entry per CDR3 protein. The data hold 800,000 to 950,000 distinct CDR3 sequences, with 29% observed a single time. On this clonotype itself: Its specificity is unknown.

Another study also made use of these data, one on T cells of mothers and their children.

This receptor was taken from a woman aged 40 to 50 in good health. Sequenced sample: blood.

The CDR3 sequence is CASSPGSFWDSERGASYGYTF. The CDR3 region has the DNA TGTGCCAGCAGTCCCGGTAGTTTCTGGGACAGCGAACGAGGAGCTAGCTATGGCTACACCTTC. The rearrangement uses TRBV27 and TRBJ1-2; 7 bases agree with TRBD1. V dropped 5 bases and J dropped 4; count of bases not matched to a gene: 28. This CDR3 has 21 amino acids. Germline assignment: CDR1 MNHEY and CDR2 SMNVEV (reference sequence).